These 10 T cell receptor beta chains originate from one sample sequenced in a study of T-cell reconstitution after alpha-beta-depleted transplantation in children (TCRdb year 2016). Libraries came from PCR. This sample was sequenced with an Illumina HiSeq 2500. To normalize quantification of the TCRbeta repertoire, the TCR libraries were built with molecular barcoding that relied on unique molecular identifiers. TCRdb cleaned the public reads at Q25 with fastp, built clones with MiXCR and kept in-frame beta chains. Records with the same CDR3 protein are collapsed into one entry carrying the most frequent genes and DNA. This sample comprises around 490,000 distinct CDR3 sequences, 11% of them detected only once. 14% of the sample is in the top ten clones. The treatment or condition label for this specimen denotes: allogeneic hematopoietic cell transplantation with graft depleted of TCRalphabeta T cells and CD19 B cells.

The material sequenced was PBMCs, mostly from graft donor cells, taken 180 days after TCRalphabeta/CD19-depleted stem cell transplant. These receptors were taken from a female patient aged 2-9 years who had a stem cell transplant for aplastic anemia, so the T cells may come from the graft donor.

This clonotype was recorded a few times. The chain carries TRBV6-5 and TRBJ1-2; 9 bases line up with TRBD1. The CDR3 has 18 amino acids. V trimming: 2 bases; J trimming: 2 bases; junction bases outside the gene matches: 12. Germline V gives CDR1 MNHEY, CDR2 SVGAGI. For the CDR3, the DNA is TGTGCCAGCAGTTACGCCCCGGGACAGGGAAGTTACAACTATGGCTACACCTTC. Residues: CASSYAPGQGSYNYGYTF.

This clonotype has more than one count but fewer than ten. The chain combines TRBV7-9 with TRBJ1-2; weak D call: TRBD1 (6 bases). V lost 5 bases and J 0 bases, leaving 13 bases between the germline ends. CDR3 length equals 15 residues. From germline, CDR1 is SEHNR and CDR2 FQNEAQ (reference sequence). CDR3: CASSQTDRSNYGYTF. In DNA form, the CDR3 reads TGTGCCAGCAGCCAGACAGACAGGTCTAACTATGGCTACACCTTC.

This clonotype was counted a few times. The V gene is TRBV29-1, the J gene TRBJ1-2; D gene ambiguous. V was trimmed by 4 bases and J by 0 bases, leaving 6 bases between them. The CDR3 covers 12 residues. CDR1 is SQVTM, CDR2 ANQGSEA, per germline. CDR3 sequence (DNA): TGCAGCGTTGCCCGAGCTAACTATGGCTACACCTTC. Its translation: CSVARANYGYTF.

This clonotype was picked up a small number of times. The chain recombines TRBV7-2 with TRBJ2-1; 12 nucleotides match TRBD2. V shed 5 bases and J 8 bases; nucleotides not matched to a gene: 10. The CDR3 has 16 amino acids. Germline V CDR1 and CDR2: SGHTA, FQGNSA. DNA for the CDR3: TGTGCCAGCAGCCTAGGGTCTAGCGGGAGGGGGGATGAGCAGTTCTTC. It encodes CASSLGSSGRGDEQFF.

The CDR3 region is CASSYRVSSGNTIYF. The CDR3, as DNA: TGTGCCAGCAGTTACCGGGTCTCGTCTGGAAACACCATATATTTT. This chain connects TRBV28 to TRBJ1-3; D is uncertain. In germline, CDR1 is MDHEN, CDR2 SYDVKM. V was trimmed by 4 bases and J by 1 base, leaving 11 bases between them. This CDR3 has 15 amino acids.

The chain links TRBV6-2 or TRBV6-3 to TRBJ2-1, with D possibly matching TRBD2 (5 bases). The CDR3 consists of 13 residues. CDR1 and CDR2 (germline): MNHEY, SVGEGT. V lost 3 bases to trimming and J lost 9 bases, with 12 bases between them. The CDR3 DNA is TGTGCCAGCAGTTATGAGGGCCGCGCTGAGCAGTTCTTC. It specifies CASSYEGRAEQFF.

This clonotype was seen more than once but under ten times. This chain connects TRBV20-1 to TRBJ2-1; D possibly corresponds to TRBD1 (5 bases). The CDR3 runs to 15 residues. The germline CDR1 and CDR2 sequences are DFQATT and SNEGSKA (reference sequence). V was pared by 1 base and J by 2 bases, with 12 bases between. CDR3: CSARGQGRPYNEQFF. In DNA form, the CDR3 reads TGCAGTGCTAGAGGCCAGGGTAGGCCCTACAATGAGCAGTTCTTC.

This rearrangement joins TRBV20-1 to TRBJ2-1; the D is unclear. V was clipped by 3 bases and J by 5 bases, with 8 bases between them. The germline V gene encodes CDR1 DFQATT and CDR2 SNEGSKA (reference sequence). This CDR3 contains 12 residues. The CDR3 region has the DNA TGCAGTGCTAGTATTCGGGACAATGAGCAGTTCTTC. Residues: CSASIRDNEQFF.

This clonotype was counted between two and nine times. The chain is built from TRBV21-1 and TRBJ2-1; the D call in the table, TRBD2, was not verified against the DNA. TRBV21-1 is a documented pseudogene. The CDR3 length is 16 residues. CDR3 coding DNA: TGTGCCAGCAGTGATGATAGCGGGAGGGCCTACAATGAGCAGTTCTTC. Translated, it gives CASSDDSGRAYNEQFF.

This clonotype turned up a few times. V is TRBV20-1 and J is TRBJ1-5, with no clear D. This CDR3 comprises 14 residues. Germline values: CDR1 DFQATT, CDR2 SNEGSKA (reference sequence). Trimming cost V 1 base and J 0 bases, with 7 bases left between them. Here the CDR3 DNA reads TGCAGTGCTAGAGTAGGGAATAGCAATCAGCCCCAGCATTTT. Its protein product is CSARVGNSNQPQHF.